This T cell receptor (beta chain) was identified during a study of T cell clusters in autoimmune cytopenias. TRB was amplified by touch-down multiplex PCR, primer pools A and B combined. Reanalyzing the multiplex PCR reads, TCRdb keeps one entry per CDR3 protein, without DNA. The specimen's table records just over 6,000 distinct CDR3 sequences. This clonotype ranks as medium-sized in terms of frequency. In germline, CDR1 is LNHDA, CDR2 SQIVND (reference sequence). The CDR3 consists of 14 residues. Each sample's input was 250 ng genomic DNA, 35,000 to 40,000 genome equivalents. The same data also contributed to another study, on T cell repertoires in aging, cancer and after chemotherapy. That report notes: Healthy donor repertoires were recorded over several months to years and showed clear clonal overlap.

This receptor was obtained from a human donor in good health. The specimen was peripheral blood. The chain joins TRBV19 to TRBJ1-1. The CDR3: CASSWRAGGTEAFF.